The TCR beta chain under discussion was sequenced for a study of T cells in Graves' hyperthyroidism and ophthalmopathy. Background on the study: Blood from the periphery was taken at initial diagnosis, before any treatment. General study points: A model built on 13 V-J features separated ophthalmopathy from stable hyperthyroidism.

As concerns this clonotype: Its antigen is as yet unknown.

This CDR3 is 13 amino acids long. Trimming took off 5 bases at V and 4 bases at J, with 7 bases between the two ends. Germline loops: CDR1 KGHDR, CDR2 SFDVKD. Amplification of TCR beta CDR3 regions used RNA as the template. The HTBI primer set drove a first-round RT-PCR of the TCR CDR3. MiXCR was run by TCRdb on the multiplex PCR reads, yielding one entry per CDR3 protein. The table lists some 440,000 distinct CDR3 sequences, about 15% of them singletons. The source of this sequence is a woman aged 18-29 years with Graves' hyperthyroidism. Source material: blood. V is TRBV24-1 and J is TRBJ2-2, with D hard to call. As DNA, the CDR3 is TGTGCCACCAGTGCGAGTTTCACCGGGGAGCTGTTTTTT. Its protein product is CATSASFTGELFF.